These 26 T cell receptor beta chains share one sample of origin, sequenced in a study of shared clonotypes between healthy human individuals. TCRdb's copy holds only in-frame clones and misses some; the assay was immunoSEQ multiplex PCR. The sample records 600,000 to 750,000 clones, 55% to 75% being singletons. Sequencing was done on a sample of memory CD4+ T cells sorted from blood. Subset here: CD45RA-negative fraction. The receptors were sampled from a woman younger than 45 in good health.

The CDR3 bases are TGTGCCAGCAGTGGGTATACCGGGACAGGGAATGAAAAACTGTTTTTT. Its translation: CASSGYTGTGNEKLFF. This chain joins TRBV28 and TRBJ1-4, with 9 bases that match TRBD1. The ends lost 5 bases at V and 5 bases at J; junction bases unmatched: 9. Germline V gives CDR1 MDHEN, CDR2 SYDVKM. The CDR3 totals 16 residues. The full variable domain, rest sourced from reference TRBV28 and TRBJ1-4, is DVKVTQSSRYLVKRTGEKVFLECVQDMDHENMFWYRQDPGLGLRLIYFSYDVKMKEKGDIPEGYSVSREKKERFSLILESASTNQTSMYLCASSGYTGTGNEKLFFGSGTQLSVL.

This clone was observed many times. The junction departs from the called germline gene at one end, perhaps through a read error. This chain links TRBV19 with TRBJ1-3; possibly TRBD1 for D (5 bases). CDR3 length: 12 residues. Germline loops: CDR1 LNHDA, CDR2 SQIVND (reference sequence). The CDR3 region is CASSMGGGAHRF. The DNA for the CDR3 is TGTGCCAGTAGTATGGGCGGAGGGGCCCACCGTTTT.

On this clone itself: This same CDR3 is encoded by further DNA sequences in the sample. The J gene is TRBJ2-2, the V gene TRBV19; D possibly uses TRBD1 or TRBD2 (6 bases each). The CDR3 has 15 residues. Germline V gives CDR1 LNHDA, CDR2 SQIVND (reference sequence). Trimming cost V 3 bases and J 2 bases, with 10 bases left between them. CDR3 nucleotides: TGTGCCAGTAGTATCGGAGGGACAAACACCGGGGAGCTGTTTTTT. Translating gives CASSIGGTNTGELFF.

This chain joins TRBV29-1 and TRBJ2-5; 12 nucleotides match TRBD2. The DNA matches TRBJ2-7 better at its end, which makes the J call doubtful. The CDR3 runs to 16 residues. CDR1 SQVTM and CDR2 ANQGSEA come from the germline V gene. The chain's CDR3 is CSVEGLAGESSYEQYF. The CDR3 nucleotides read TGCAGCGTTGAAGGACTAGCGGGAGAAAGCTCCTACGAGCAGTACTTC.

The chain employs TRBV30 and TRBJ2-1; 9 bases are a match to TRBD2. V shed 4 bases and J 16 bases; nucleotides not matched to a gene: 11. This CDR3 comprises 12 residues. Looked up from germline, CDR1 is GTSNPN and CDR2 is SVGIG (reference sequence). CDR3 protein: CAWTMGPGLAFF. CDR3 sequence (DNA): TGTGCCTGGACCATGGGGCCGGGACTAGCTTTCTTC.

The V call is TRBV28, the J call TRBJ1-5, with D possibly matching TRBD1 (5 bases). Germline lookup yields CDR1 MDHEN and CDR2 SYDVKM. CDR3 length equals 16 residues. V was trimmed by 2 bases and J by 1 base, leaving 12 bases between them. The CDR3 spells CASSLTGTGSNQPQHF. The DNA for the CDR3 is TGTGCCAGCAGTTTAACGGGGACTGGCAGCAATCAGCCCCAGCATTTT.

This chain joins TRBV18 and TRBJ2-7; 8 bases are shared with TRBD1. V gave up 2 bases and J gave up 3 bases; unmatched junction bases: 6. The V gene's germline CDR1 is KGHSH and CDR2 LQKENI. The CDR3 runs 15 residues. DNA of the CDR3: TGTGCCAGCTCACCATATGACAGGGGAATCTACGAGCAGTACTTC. Protein product: CASSPYDRGIYEQYF.

This chain links TRBV11-2 with TRBJ1-1; D is undetermined. The CDR3 loop spans 13 amino acids. V shed 5 bases and J shed 11 bases, with 18 bases lying between them. Germline V gene lookup returns CDR1 SGHAT and CDR2 FQNNGV. The CDR3: CASSAGRSSRAFF. The CDR3 region has the DNA TGTGCCAGCAGCGCCGGACGCTCCTCTCGGGCTTTCTTT. The whole variable domain, filled in from reference TRBV11-2 and TRBJ1-1, reads EAGVAQSPRYKIIEKRQSVAFWCNPISGHATLYWYQQILGQGPKLLIQFQNNGVVDDSQLPKDRFSAERLKGVDSTLKIQPAKLEDSAVYLCASSAGRSSRAFFGQGTRLTVV.

The chain has TRBV7-9 and TRBJ2-2; 9 bases map to TRBD2. The trim removed 4 bases at V and 5 bases at J, leaving 8 bases unmatched. The CDR3 loop spans 16 amino acids. Germline V CDR1 and CDR2: SEHNR, FQNEAQ (reference sequence). CDR3 amino acids: CASSSEGLAGTGELFF. CDR3 in DNA: TGTGCCAGCAGCTCCGAGGGGCTAGCGGGAACCGGGGAGCTGTTTTTT.

This rearrangement joins TRBV10-3 to TRBJ2-7, with a possible D match to TRBD1 (5 bases). The CDR3 extends over 15 amino acids. The germline V and J ends were trimmed by 0 bases and 3 bases, with 12 bases remaining between them. Germline values: CDR1 ENHRY, CDR2 SYGVKD. For the CDR3, the DNA is TGTGCCATCAGTGAGTCGGGGCAGGGTGTCTACGAGCAGTACTTC. It specifies CAISESGQGVYEQYF.

V is TRBV28 and J is TRBJ1-4; 9 positions match TRBD1. The germline V gene encodes CDR1 MDHEN and CDR2 SYDVKM. J lost 8 bases, V lost 6 bases, and 4 bases had no gene match. This CDR3 region has 13 residues. CDR3 protein: CASRLDRGEKLFF. CDR3 bases: TGTGCCAGCAGGCTTGACAGGGGGGAAAAACTGTTTTTT. Using reference TRBV28 and TRBJ1-4 for the parts outside the CDR3, the full variable domain is DVKVTQSSRYLVKRTGEKVFLECVQDMDHENMFWYRQDPGLGLRLIYFSYDVKMKEKGDIPEGYSVSREKKERFSLILESASTNQTSMYLCASRLDRGEKLFFGSGTQLSVL.

This chain links TRBV19 with TRBJ1-2; D possibly corresponds to TRBD1 (5 bases). The V and J ends lost 3 bases and 7 bases respectively, with 12 bases between them. Per the germline V gene, CDR1 is LNHDA and CDR2 is SQIVND (reference sequence). The CDR3 has 13 residues. The CDR3 reads CASSIGAGGGYTF. The CDR3, as DNA: TGTGCCAGTAGTATCGGGGCTGGCGGTGGCTACACCTTC.

The CDR3 DNA is TGTGCCAGCAGCCGAGCCGGGTTAAGGACTGAAGCTTTCTTT. Translating it yields CASSRAGLRTEAFF. The chain uses TRBV5-4 and TRBJ1-1; unclear D gene. The ends were cut back, 4 bases at V and 5 bases at J, with 15 bases in the middle. The CDR3 loop spans 14 amino acids. The germline gives CDR1 SGHNT, CDR2 YYREEE (reference sequence). The full variable domain, its missing parts supplied by reference TRBV5-4 and TRBJ1-1, is ETGVTQSPTHLIKTRGQQVTLRCSSQSGHNTVSWYQQALGQGPQFIFQYYREEENGRGNFPPRFSGLQFPNYSSELNVNALELDDSALYLCASSRAGLRTEAFFGQGTRLTVV.

The chain carries TRBV19 and TRBJ2-1, with TRBD1 matching 7 bases. V trimming: 1 base; J trimming: 6 bases; junction bases outside the gene matches: 9. The CDR3 sequence is 16 residues long. CDR1 is LNHDA and CDR2 is SQIVND in the germline V gene (reference sequence). The CDR3 here is CASSIATSGGRNEQFF. The CDR3 bases are TGTGCCAGTAGTATAGCTACGTCAGGGGGTCGCAATGAGCAGTTCTTC. Full variable domain (outside the CDR3, taken from reference TRBV19 and TRBJ2-1): DGGITQSPKYLFRKEGQNVTLSCEQNLNHDAMYWYRQDPGQGLRLIYYSQIVNDFQKGDIAEGYSVSREKKESFPLTVTSAQKNPTAFYLCASSIATSGGRNEQFFGPGTRLTVL.

Comment on this clone: One base away lies a much larger clone, so this may be a sequencing read error. The chain combines TRBV6-5 with TRBJ1-1; 7 bases line up with TRBD1. The V gene end was trimmed by 4 bases and the J gene end by 2 bases; junction bases not matched to a gene: 4. Per germline, CDR1 MNHEY and CDR2 SVGAGI. The CDR3 is 14 amino acids. In DNA form, the CDR3 reads TGTGCCAGCAGTTGGGGACAGTCAAACACTGAAGCTTTCTTT. It is translated as CASSWGQSNTEAFF.

J is TRBJ2-5 and V is TRBV11-2; 13 positions match TRBD2. With V trimmed by 5 bases and J by 3 bases, 6 bases remained unmatched. CDR1 and CDR2 from the germline V gene are SGHAT and FQNNGV. This CDR3 comprises 16 residues. The CDR3 sequence is CASSLGLAGAEETQYF. The CDR3, as DNA: TGTGCCAGCAGCCTAGGACTAGCGGGAGCCGAAGAGACCCAGTACTTC.

This chain uses TRBV18 with TRBJ1-2; D not certain. Trimming took off 0 bases at V and 5 bases at J, with 10 bases between the two ends. This CDR3 contains 14 residues. Germline V gene lookup returns CDR1 KGHSH and CDR2 LQKENI. The CDR3, as DNA: TGTGCCAGCTCACCACCGAGTGTCGAGTATGGCTACACCTTC. Translating gives CASSPPSVEYGYTF.

J is TRBJ1-4 and V is TRBV6-5; D unresolved. CDR3 length equals 13 residues. The V gene's germline CDR1 is MNHEY and CDR2 SVGAGI. V was cut by 5 bases and J by 7 bases, with 11 bases left in between. The CDR3 coding sequence is TGTGCCAGCAGTGGGTCACTTAGTGAAAAACTGTTTTTT. Protein sequence: CASSGSLSEKLFF.

The rearrangement joins TRBV6-1 to TRBJ1-2; no firm D call. V was cut by 6 bases and J by 0 bases, with 14 bases left in between. CDR1 and CDR2 (germline): MNHNS, SASEGT. This CDR3 spans 15 amino acids. The CDR3 spells CASRQIQTTNYGYTF. The DNA of the CDR3 is TGTGCCAGCAGGCAGATACAGACCACTAACTATGGCTACACCTTC.

Many counts were recorded for this clone. The J gene is TRBJ1-2, the V gene TRBV7-2; D call uncertain. CDR1 SGHTA and CDR2 FQGNSA come from the germline V gene. Trimming pared 7 bases from V and 2 bases from J, leaving 14 bases between. The CDR3 consists of 14 residues. The CDR3 nucleotides are TGTGCCAGCAACTCAGGAGGTTTCAACTATGGCTACACCTTC. Translated, it gives CASNSGGFNYGYTF. The full variable domain, its missing parts supplied by reference TRBV7-2 and TRBJ1-2, is GAGVSQSPSNKVTEKGKDVELRCDPISGHTALYWYRQSLGQGLEFLIYFQGNSAPDKSGLPSDRFSAERTGGSVSTLTIQRTQQEDSAVYLCASNSGGFNYGYTFGSGTRLTVV.

This chain uses TRBV5-4 with TRBJ2-3; the D gene is possibly TRBD2 (6 bases). There are 15 residues in the CDR3. Deletions cut 3 bases from V and 1 base from J, with 12 bases between. In germline, CDR1 is SGHNT, CDR2 YYREEE (reference sequence). CDR3 region: CASSSGTPRTDTQYF. DNA for the CDR3: TGTGCCAGCAGCTCCGGGACTCCACGCACAGATACGCAGTATTTT.

This clone appeared a few times. Other DNA sequences in the same sample also yield this CDR3. The rearrangement links TRBV11-2 to TRBJ2-1; D may be TRBD1 (5 bases). Germline CDR1 is SGHAT and CDR2 is FQNNGV. V was clipped by 1 base and J by 0 bases, with 7 bases between them. The CDR3 contains 15 residues. The CDR3 bases are TGTGCCAGCAGCTTAGGACAGAGCTCCTACAATGAGCAGTTCTTC. Its translation is CASSLGQSSYNEQFF.

This chain joins TRBV7-9 and TRBJ1-6; 8 bases agree with TRBD1. The CDR3 spans 14 residues. Germline values: CDR1 SEHNR, CDR2 FQNEAQ (reference sequence). With 5 bases clipped from V and 7 bases from J, the junction kept 4 bases outside the gene matches. The CDR3 bases are TGTGCCAGCAGCCTGACAGGGGACAATTCACCCCTCCACTTT. This gives the protein CASSLTGDNSPLHF.

This clone turned up a few times. This rearrangement joins TRBV19 to TRBJ1-2, with D possibly matching TRBD1 (5 bases). The CDR3 totals 15 residues. The ends were cut back, 3 bases at V and 6 bases at J, with 17 bases in the middle. Germline CDR1 LNHDA, CDR2 SQIVND (reference sequence). The CDR3: CASSIYRSGRDGYTF. CDR3 in DNA: TGTGCCAGTAGTATCTACCGGTCAGGGAGGGATGGCTACACCTTC.

V and J are TRBV5-1 and TRBJ2-7; TRBD2 matches 9 bases. Germline trimming cut 7 bases from V and 0 bases from J; bases unmatched to any gene: 5. CDR1 SGHRS and CDR2 YFSETQ come from the germline V gene. This CDR3 is built from 14 residues. CDR3 sequence: CASGKREASYEQYF. The CDR3 coding sequence is TGCGCCAGCGGAAAGCGGGAGGCCTCCTACGAGCAGTACTTC.

This clone was seen once. This rearrangement joins TRBV7-9 to TRBJ2-3; 8 positions agree with TRBD2. Per the germline V gene, CDR1 is SEHNR and CDR2 is FQNEAQ (reference sequence). CDR3 size: 13 residues. V lost 5 bases and J lost 7; bases outside the gene matches: 5. CDR3 region: CASSPGGGNTQYF. As DNA, the CDR3 is TGTGCCAGCAGCCCCGGGGGGGGCAATACGCAGTATTTT.